This T cell receptor (beta chain) was identified in a study of T cells after yellow fever vaccination (dated by TCRdb to the late 2010s). About the investigation overall: Libraries from fractions with low cell numbers were prepared with the SMART-Seq v4 Ultra Low Input RNA kit. To track T-cell clones before and after primary and booster YFV17D yellow fever vaccination, bulk TCR alpha and beta repertoires were sequenced longitudinally. Two healthy male donors made up the cohort, one aged 18 to 29 years and the other aged 30 to 40 years. Blood was drawn at multiple timepoints before and after primary and secondary immunization, with bulk PBMC replicates and cell subsets isolated.

In this sample, this clonotype turned up a few times. The target of this receptor is not known. No qualities accompany the bases; no much larger clone lies one base away. From a lookup of the germline V gene (reference sequence), CDR1 and CDR2 are DFQATT and SNEGSKA. The CDR3 has 15 amino acids, counting the end cysteine and phenylalanine. Here the CDR3 DNA is all that survives: 45 bases in frame from base 1. Germline trimming amounts to 6 bases on V and 10 bases on J, with 12 as the count of junction bases outside the gene matches. What this sample's treatment or condition label stands for: live attenuated yellow fever vaccine strain. At each blood-draw timepoint, two biological replicates of bulk PBMCs were collected. PBMCs were isolated from peripheral blood using a standard Ficoll-Paque protocol. TriZol was used to extract RNA from bulk PBMCs, from CD4 and CD8 fractions, and from dextramer-positive and dextramer-negative fractions.

Study-wide conclusions, independent of this receptor: Computational filtering was needed because FACS-sorted repertoires could contain abundant contaminating clonotypes from the bulk population. Most clones expanded after primary vaccination (approximately 95% of CD4 and 88% of CD8) were re-detected after the booster, suggesting that broad memory maintenance occurred. A small fraction of clonotypes showed up in both the CD4 and CD8 compartments, probably as a result of convergent recombination. Compared with the primary T-cell response, the secondary T-cell response was weaker but faster, peaking on day 5 rather than day 15. Only two donors were included in the study, so the extent to which the findings can be generalized is limited.

TCR cDNA was made using 5'RACE template switching, a step that added a universal primer site and unique molecular identifiers. cDNA synthesis was primed from both the TCR alpha and TCR beta constant segments. Library amplification involved two PCR steps, and the second step added sample barcodes and sequencing adapters. Sequencing of libraries was performed on Illumina HiSeq 2500 (2x100 bp) or NovaSeq (2x150 bp). The source study handled its data this way. Demultiplexing of reads and collapsing into UMI consensus sequences were performed with MIGEC, and V(D)J alignment was carried out with MiXCR. Vaccine-responding clonotypes were defined with edgeR using replicate PBMC samples, requiring FDR below 0.01 and a log2 fold change above 5 up to day 15. CD4 or CD8 identity was assigned to each bulk clonotype according to whether the clonotype was present at higher abundance in the sequenced CD4 repertoire or the sequenced CD8 repertoire. TCRdb handled the public reads itself, with Q25 trimming in fastp and clone calling in MiXCR, and kept productive beta chains. Rows with one shared CDR3 protein collapse into an entry with the most common genes and DNA. For this entry, the V and J calls and clone size follow TCRdb and not the study's own pipeline. In this sample the table shows about 400,000 distinct CDR3 sequences, 6.2% of which occur a single time. The ten largest clones represent 14% to 15% of the sample.

The sample was PBMCs, taken 5 days after the yellow fever booster vaccination. This receptor was taken from a man aged 25-45 years who received the YFV17D yellow fever vaccine. The rearranged chain carries TRBV20-1 and TRBJ2-1; TRBD2 lines up with 13 middle nucleotides. CDR3 loop: CSAKGGLAGDREQFF. The DNA is TGCAGTGCCAAAGGCGGACTAGCGGGAGATAGGGAGCAGTTCTTC.